This T cell receptor beta chain was observed in a study of blood T cell repertoires in COVID-19. Whole-study context: The analysed material was cDNA or gDNA that came from T cells, B-cell-depleted T cells, or PBMCs.

The CDR3 extends over 14 amino acids. Trimming cost V 0 bases and J 1 base, with 7 bases left between them. Germline CDR1 is SGHRS and CDR2 is YFSETQ. Produced via immunoSEQ multiplex PCR; TCRdb's table is partial and in-frame only. The table includes roughly 320,000 clones, 85% detected once. The V call is TRBV5-1, the J call TRBJ1-2, with D maybe TRBD1 (5 bases). Material for sequencing was peripheral blood. The sequence was collected from a human donor in a cohort sampled during active COVID-19. In DNA, the CDR3 is TGCGCCAGCAGCTTGGGGGGACTTAACTATGGCTACACCTTC. Its protein is CASSLGGLNYGYTF.